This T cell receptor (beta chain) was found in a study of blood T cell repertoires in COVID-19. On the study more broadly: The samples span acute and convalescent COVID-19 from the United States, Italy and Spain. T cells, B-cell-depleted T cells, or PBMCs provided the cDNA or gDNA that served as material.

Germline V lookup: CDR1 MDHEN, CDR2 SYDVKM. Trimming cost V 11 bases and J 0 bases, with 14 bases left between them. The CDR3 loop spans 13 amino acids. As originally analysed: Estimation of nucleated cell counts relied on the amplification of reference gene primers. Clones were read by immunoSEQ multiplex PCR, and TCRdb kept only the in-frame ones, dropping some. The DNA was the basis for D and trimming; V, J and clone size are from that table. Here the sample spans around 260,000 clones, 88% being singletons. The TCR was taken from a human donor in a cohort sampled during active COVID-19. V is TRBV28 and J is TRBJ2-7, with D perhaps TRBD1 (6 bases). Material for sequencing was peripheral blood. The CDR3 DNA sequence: TGTGCCTGCACAGGGTTAAGCTCCTACGAGCAGTACTTC. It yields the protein CACTGLSSYEQYF.